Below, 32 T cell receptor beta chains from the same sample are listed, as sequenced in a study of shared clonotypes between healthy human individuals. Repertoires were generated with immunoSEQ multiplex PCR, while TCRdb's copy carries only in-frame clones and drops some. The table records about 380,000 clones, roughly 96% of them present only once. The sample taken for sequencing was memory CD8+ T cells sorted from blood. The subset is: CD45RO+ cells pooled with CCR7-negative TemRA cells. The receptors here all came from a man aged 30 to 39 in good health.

This CDR3 is CASSISSFSYNEQFF. In DNA, the CDR3 is TGTGCCAGTAGTATTTCTAGCTTCTCCTACAATGAGCAGTTCTTC. V usage is TRBV19 and J usage is TRBJ2-1; the D gene is possibly TRBD2 (5 bases). This CDR3 comprises 15 residues. Trimming shortened V by 3 bases and J by 0 bases, and 9 bases separated the two germline ends. Germline V gene data show CDR1 as LNHDA and CDR2 as SQIVND (reference sequence).

The CDR3 sequence: CASRRQGAVLRAFF. As DNA, the CDR3 is TGTGCCAGCAGGCGACAGGGGGCGGTCTTGAGGGCTTTCTTT. V and J are TRBV28 and TRBJ1-1, with 10 bases matching TRBD1. The J segment lost 11 bases and the V segment lost 6 bases, leaving 12 bases of the junction unmatched. Germline CDR1 is MDHEN and CDR2 is SYDVKM. This CDR3 has 14 residues.

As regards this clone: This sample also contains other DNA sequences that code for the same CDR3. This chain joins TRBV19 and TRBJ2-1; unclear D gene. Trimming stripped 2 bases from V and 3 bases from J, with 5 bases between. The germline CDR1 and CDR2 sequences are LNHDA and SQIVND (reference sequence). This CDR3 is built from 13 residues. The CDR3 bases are TGTGCCAGTAGTATATCCGACTACAATGAGCAGTTCTTC. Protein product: CASSISDYNEQFF.

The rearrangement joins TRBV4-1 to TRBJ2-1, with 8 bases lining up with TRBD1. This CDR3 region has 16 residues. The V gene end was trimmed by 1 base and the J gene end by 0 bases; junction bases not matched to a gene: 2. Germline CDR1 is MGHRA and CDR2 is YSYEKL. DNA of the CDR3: TGCGCCAGCAGCCAAGGGGACAGGAGCTCCTACAATGAGCAGTTCTTC. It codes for CASSQGDRSSYNEQFF.

The CDR3 DNA is TGTGCCATCCGGTTGGCGGGAGGGCCGGGCTACGAGCAGTACTTC. Translated, it gives CAIRLAGGPGYEQYF. The rearrangement links TRBV10-3 to TRBJ2-7; 9 nucleotides match TRBD2. V lost 8 bases and J lost 3; bases outside the gene matches: 11. From germline, CDR1 is ENHRY and CDR2 SYGVKD. This CDR3 has 15 residues.

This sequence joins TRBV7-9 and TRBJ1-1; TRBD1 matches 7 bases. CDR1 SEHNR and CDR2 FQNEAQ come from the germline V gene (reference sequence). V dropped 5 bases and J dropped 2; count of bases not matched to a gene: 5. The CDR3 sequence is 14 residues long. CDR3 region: CASSLGQANTEAFF. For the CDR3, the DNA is TGTGCCAGCAGCCTTGGACAGGCTAACACTGAAGCTTTCTTT.

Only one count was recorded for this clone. CDR3 loop: CASSGQGPPLHF. In DNA form, the CDR3 reads TGTGCCAGCAGTGGACAGGGGCCACCCCTCCACTTT. J is TRBJ1-6 and V is TRBV6-1, with 8 bases aligning to TRBD1. The germline CDR1 and CDR2 sequences are MNHNS and SASEGT. V shed 4 bases, J shed 11 bases, and the junction held 1 base outside the gene matches. The CDR3 extends over 12 amino acids.

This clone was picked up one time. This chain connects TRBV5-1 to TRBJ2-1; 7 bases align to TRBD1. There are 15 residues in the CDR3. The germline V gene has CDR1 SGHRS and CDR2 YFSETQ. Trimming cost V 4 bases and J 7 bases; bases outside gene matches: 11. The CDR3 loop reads CASSPRAGGRNEQFF. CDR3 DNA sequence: TGCGCCAGCAGCCCTCGGGCAGGGGGTCGGAATGAGCAGTTCTTC. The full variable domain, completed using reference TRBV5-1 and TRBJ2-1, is KAGVTQTPRYLIKTRGQQVTLSCSPISGHRSVSWYQQTPGQGLQFLFEYFSETQRNKGNFPGRFSGRQFSNSRSEMNVSTLELGDSALYLCASSPRAGGRNEQFFGPGTRLTVL.

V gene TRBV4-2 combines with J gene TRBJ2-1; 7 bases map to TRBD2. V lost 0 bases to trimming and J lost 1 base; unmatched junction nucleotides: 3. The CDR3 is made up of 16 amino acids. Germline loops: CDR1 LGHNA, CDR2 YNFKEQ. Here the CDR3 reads CASSQDLGGSYNEQFF. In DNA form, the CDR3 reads TGTGCCAGCAGCCAAGACCTGGGAGGGTCCTACAATGAGCAGTTCTTC.

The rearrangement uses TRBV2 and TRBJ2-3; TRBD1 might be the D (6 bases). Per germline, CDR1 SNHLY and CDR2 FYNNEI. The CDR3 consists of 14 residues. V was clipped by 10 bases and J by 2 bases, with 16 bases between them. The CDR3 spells CAILEGVITDTQYF. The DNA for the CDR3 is TGTGCCATCTTAGAGGGGGTAATCACAGATACGCAGTATTTT.

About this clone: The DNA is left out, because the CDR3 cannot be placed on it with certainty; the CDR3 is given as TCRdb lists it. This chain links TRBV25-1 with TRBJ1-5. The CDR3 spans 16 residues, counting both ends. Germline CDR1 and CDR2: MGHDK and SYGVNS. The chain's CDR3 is CAIPKGPPYQCEPQHF.

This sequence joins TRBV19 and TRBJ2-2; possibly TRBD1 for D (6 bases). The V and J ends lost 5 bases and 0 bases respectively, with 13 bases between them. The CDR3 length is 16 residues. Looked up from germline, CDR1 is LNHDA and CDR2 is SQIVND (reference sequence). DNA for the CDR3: TGTGCCAGTAGTTCCGACAGGACCGCGAACACCGGGGAGCTGTTTTTT. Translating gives CASSSDRTANTGELFF.

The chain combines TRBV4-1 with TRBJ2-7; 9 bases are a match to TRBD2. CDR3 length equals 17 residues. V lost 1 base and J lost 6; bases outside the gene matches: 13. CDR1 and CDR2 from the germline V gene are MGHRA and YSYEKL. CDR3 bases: TGCGCCAGCAGCCAAGGAACATGGACGGGGCGGGAGGGCGAGCAGTACTTC. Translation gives CASSQGTWTGREGEQYF.

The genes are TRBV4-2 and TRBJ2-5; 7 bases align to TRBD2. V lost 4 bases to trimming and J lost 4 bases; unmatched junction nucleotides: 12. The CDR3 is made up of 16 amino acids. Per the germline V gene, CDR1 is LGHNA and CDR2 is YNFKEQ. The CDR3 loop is CASSPRRAGRGETQYF. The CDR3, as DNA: TGTGCCAGCAGCCCCCGACGAGCGGGAAGGGGAGAGACCCAGTACTTC.

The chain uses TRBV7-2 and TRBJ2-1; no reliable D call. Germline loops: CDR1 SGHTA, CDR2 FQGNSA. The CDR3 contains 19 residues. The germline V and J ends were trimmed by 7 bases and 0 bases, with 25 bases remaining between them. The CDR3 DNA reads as TGTGCCAGCACCCCGACTCCGGGTGGGCCCCCGAGCTCCTACAATGAGCAGTTCTTC. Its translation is CASTPTPGGPPSSYNEQFF.

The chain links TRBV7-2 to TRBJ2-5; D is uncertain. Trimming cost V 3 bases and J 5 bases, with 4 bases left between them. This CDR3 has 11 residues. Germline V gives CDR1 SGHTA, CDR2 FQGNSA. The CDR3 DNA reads TGTGCCAGCAGCTTCCATGAGACCCAGTACTTC. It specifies CASSFHETQYF.

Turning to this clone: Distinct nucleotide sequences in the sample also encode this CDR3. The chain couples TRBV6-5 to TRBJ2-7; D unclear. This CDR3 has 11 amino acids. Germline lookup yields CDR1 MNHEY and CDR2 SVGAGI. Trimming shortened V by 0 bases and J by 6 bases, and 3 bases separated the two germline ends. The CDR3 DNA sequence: TGTGCCAGCAGTTACTCCGGCGAGCAGTACTTC. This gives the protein CASSYSGEQYF.

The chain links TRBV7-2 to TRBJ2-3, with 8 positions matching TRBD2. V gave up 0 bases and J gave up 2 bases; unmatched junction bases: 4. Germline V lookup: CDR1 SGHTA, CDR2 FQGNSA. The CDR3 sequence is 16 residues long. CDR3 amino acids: CASSLALAGLTDTQYF. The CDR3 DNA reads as TGTGCCAGCAGCTTAGCCTTAGCGGGACTCACAGATACGCAGTATTTT.

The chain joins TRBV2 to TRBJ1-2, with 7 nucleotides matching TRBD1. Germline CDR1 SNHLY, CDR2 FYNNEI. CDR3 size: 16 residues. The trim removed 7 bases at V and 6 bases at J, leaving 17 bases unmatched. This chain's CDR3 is CASKLYSNDRENGYTF. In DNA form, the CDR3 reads TGTGCCAGCAAACTATACTCAAATGACAGGGAGAATGGCTACACCTTC.

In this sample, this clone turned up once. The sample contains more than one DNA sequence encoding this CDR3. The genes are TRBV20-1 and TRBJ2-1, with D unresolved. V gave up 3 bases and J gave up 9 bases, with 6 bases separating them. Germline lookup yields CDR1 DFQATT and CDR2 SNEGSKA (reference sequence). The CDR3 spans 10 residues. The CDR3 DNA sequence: TGCAGTGCTAGGATAAGTGAGCAGTTCTTC. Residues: CSARISEQFF.

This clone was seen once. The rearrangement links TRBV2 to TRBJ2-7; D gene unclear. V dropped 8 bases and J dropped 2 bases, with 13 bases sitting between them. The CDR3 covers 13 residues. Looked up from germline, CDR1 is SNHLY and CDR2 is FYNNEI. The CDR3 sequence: CASVAGSAYEQYF. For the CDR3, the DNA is TGTGCCAGCGTAGCTGGGTCCGCCTACGAGCAGTACTTC.

This chain's CDR3 is CASSYTRQNTEAFF. The DNA for the CDR3 is TGTGCCAGCAGTTACACTCGACAGAACACTGAAGCTTTCTTT. The chain recombines TRBV6-6 with TRBJ1-1; D remains unclear. Germline-derived CDR1 and CDR2 are MNHNY and SVGAGI (reference sequence). CDR3 size: 14 residues. With 2 bases removed from V and 1 base from J, the gap between germline ends came to 8 bases.

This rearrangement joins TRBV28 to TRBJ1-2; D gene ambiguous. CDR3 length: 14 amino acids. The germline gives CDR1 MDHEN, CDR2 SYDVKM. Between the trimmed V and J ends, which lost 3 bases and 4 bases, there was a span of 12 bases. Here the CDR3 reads CASSLGRLFYGYTF. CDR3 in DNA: TGTGCCAGCAGTTTGGGAAGACTCTTCTATGGCTACACCTTC.

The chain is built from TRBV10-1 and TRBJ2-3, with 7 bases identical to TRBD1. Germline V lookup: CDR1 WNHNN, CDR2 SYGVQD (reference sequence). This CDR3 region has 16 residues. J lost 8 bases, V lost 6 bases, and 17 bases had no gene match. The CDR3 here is CASRSGTASLPFTQYF. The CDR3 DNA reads TGCGCCAGCAGATCCGGGACAGCCTCTCTACCTTTTACGCAGTATTTT.

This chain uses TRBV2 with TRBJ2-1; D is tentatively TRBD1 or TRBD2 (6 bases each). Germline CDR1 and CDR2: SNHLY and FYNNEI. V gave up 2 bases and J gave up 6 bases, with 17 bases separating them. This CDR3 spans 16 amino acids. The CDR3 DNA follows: TGTGCCAGCAGTGAACTAGTAGGGGGGTTTACCAATGAGCAGTTCTTC. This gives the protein CASSELVGGFTNEQFF.

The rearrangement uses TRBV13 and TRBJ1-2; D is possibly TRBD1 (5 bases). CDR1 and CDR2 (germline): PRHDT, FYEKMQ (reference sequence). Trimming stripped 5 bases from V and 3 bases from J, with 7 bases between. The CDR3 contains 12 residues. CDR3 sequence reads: CASSPRDYGYTF. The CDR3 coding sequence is TGTGCCAGCAGCCCCAGGGACTATGGCTACACCTTC.

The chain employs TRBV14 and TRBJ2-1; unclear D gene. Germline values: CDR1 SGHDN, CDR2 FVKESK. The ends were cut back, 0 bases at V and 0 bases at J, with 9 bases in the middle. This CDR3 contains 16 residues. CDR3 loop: CASSQEPHNSYNEQFF. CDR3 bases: TGTGCCAGCAGCCAAGAACCCCATAACTCCTACAATGAGCAGTTCTTC.

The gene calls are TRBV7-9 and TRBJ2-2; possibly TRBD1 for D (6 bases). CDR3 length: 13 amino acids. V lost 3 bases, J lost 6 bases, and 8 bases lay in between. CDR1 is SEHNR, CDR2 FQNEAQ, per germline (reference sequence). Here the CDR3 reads CASSFTGPGELFF. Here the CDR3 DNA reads TGTGCCAGCAGCTTCACAGGGCCCGGGGAGCTGTTTTTT.

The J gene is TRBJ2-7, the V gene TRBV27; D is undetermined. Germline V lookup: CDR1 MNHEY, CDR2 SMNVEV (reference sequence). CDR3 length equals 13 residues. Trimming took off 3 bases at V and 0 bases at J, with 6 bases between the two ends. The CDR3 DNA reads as TGTGCCAGCAGTTTGCAGAGCTCCTACGAGCAGTACTTC. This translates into CASSLQSSYEQYF.

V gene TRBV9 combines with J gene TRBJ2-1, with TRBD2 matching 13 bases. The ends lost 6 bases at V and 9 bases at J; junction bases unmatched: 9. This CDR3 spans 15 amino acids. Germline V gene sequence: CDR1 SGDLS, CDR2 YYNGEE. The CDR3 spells CASISPGLAGVEQFF. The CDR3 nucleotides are TGTGCCAGCATTTCCCCCGGACTAGCGGGAGTTGAGCAGTTCTTC.

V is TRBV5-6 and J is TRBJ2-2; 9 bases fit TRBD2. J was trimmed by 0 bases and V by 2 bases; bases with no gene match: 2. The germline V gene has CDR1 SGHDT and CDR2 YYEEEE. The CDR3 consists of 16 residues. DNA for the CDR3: TGTGCCAGCAGCTTTCGACTAGCGGCGAACACCGGGGAGCTGTTTTTT. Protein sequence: CASSFRLAANTGELFF.

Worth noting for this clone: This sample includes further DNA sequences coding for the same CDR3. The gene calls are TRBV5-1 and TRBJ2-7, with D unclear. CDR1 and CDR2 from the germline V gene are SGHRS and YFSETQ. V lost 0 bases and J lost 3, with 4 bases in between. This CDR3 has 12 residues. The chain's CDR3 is CASSLVGYEQYF. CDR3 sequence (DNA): TGCGCCAGCAGCTTGGTAGGCTACGAGCAGTACTTC.